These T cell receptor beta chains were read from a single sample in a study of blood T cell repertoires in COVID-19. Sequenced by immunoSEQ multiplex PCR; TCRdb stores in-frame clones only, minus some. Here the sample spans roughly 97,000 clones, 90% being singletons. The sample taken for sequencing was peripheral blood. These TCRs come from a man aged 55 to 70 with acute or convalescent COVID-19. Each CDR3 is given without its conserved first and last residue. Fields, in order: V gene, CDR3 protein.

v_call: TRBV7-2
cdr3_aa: ASRGRGTDTQY

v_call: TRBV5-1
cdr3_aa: ASSRPDGSSEQY

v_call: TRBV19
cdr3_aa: ASSLILSGGVATQY

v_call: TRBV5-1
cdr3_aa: ASRAGTANYGYT

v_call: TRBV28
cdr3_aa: ASSSVWRKLF

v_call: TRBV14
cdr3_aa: ASSQEWVRDTEAF

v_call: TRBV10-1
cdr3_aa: ASSSTGGNEKLF

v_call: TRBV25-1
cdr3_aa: ASSLTGYNQPQH

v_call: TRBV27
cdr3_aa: ASTRTGARNQPQH

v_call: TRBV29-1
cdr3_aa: SVGYVSGGETQY

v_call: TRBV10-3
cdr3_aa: AISGGGGASPETQY

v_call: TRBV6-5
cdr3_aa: ASSYRGQVNYGYT

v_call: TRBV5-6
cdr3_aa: ASSLEEGARHGYT

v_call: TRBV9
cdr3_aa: ASSVSIDRGNTIY

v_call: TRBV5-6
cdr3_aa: ASSQSQEARETQY

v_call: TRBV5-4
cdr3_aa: ASSLPGLYGYT

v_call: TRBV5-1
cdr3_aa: ASREVTGQDTQY

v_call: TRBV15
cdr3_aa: ATSRASRGNGGELF

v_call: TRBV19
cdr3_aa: ASSIRRTGLVGELF

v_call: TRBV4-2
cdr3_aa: ASSQDPRDRGRYNSPLH

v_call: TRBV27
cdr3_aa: ASSAGQVGRPAF

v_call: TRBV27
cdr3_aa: ASSLIRGSNQPQH

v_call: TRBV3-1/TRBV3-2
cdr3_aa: ASSPWDSISDGTEAF

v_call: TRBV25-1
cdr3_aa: ASSENKGIGRGHTEAF

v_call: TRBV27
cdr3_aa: ASTLDGRGKNSPLH

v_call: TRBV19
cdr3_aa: ASNPGGLGNTEAF

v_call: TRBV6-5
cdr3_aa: ASSYVTNQETQY

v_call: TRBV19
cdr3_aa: ASSKRAGGEMSNQPQH

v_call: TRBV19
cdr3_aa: ATAGMGYGYT

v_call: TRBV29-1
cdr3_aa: SWGQGRTEAF

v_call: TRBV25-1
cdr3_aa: ASRDGQGADTEAF

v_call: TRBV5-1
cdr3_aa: ASSLFQQGAAGSPLH

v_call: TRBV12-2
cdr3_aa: ASRLALRARGGYGYT

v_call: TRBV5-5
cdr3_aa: ASSFDPGGDTEAF

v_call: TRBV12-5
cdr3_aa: ASAHRTEKETQY

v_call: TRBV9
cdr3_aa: ASSVGVVAYNEQF

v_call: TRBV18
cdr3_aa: ASSPQGHLNTEAF

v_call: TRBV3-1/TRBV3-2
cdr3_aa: ASSQSLGGAYNEQF

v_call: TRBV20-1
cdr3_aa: SARLNYGYT

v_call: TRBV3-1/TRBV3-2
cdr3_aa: ASSQDNTGLAGAANTGELF

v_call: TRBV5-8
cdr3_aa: ASSFGTPVFWPQH

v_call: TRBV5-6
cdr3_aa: ASSLAPSGGQPQH

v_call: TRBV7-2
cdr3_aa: ASSSDRGFLTGELF

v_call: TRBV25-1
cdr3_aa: ASSEQGLNTGELF

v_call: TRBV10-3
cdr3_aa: AIARGQDTEAF